This TCR beta chain was identified during a study of blood T cell repertoires in COVID-19. Assay: immunoSEQ multiplex PCR; the TCRdb copy retains only in-frame clones and omits some. The table has about 110,000 clones, about 93% seen once. The CDR3 consists of 12 residues. The germline V and J ends were trimmed by 4 bases and 8 bases, with 10 bases remaining between them. CDR1 and CDR2 from the germline V gene are LGHNA and YSLEER. This TCR was sampled from a woman in her 30s with acute or convalescent COVID-19. Sequenced sample: peripheral blood. The chain combines TRBV4-3 with TRBJ2-3; tentative D call: TRBD2 (6 bases). CDR3: CASSPSRGTQYF. Here the CDR3 DNA reads TGCGCCAGCAGCCCGTCGCGGGGTACGCAGTATTTT.